What follows are 25 T cell receptor beta chains derived from one specimen sequenced in a study of shared clonotypes between healthy human individuals. Repertoires were generated with immunoSEQ multiplex PCR, while TCRdb's copy carries only in-frame clones and drops some. The sample includes 1,100,000 or so clones, 75% to 85% of them seen just once. The material sequenced was memory CD4+ T cells from PBMCs. Subset specified: CD45RA-negative fraction. These TCRs come from a young man in good health. Some clones in this sample may be carry-over from other donors' samples.

This clone occurred once. Within the sample, other DNA sequences also encode this same CDR3. V is TRBV2 and J is TRBJ1-5; D gene unclear. V gave up 6 bases and J gave up 0 bases, with 9 bases separating them. This CDR3 contains 14 residues. Germline CDR1 and CDR2: SNHLY and FYNNEI. The CDR3 nucleotides are TGTGCCAGCAGCCTAGGACTTAGCAATCAGCCCCAGCATTTT. Its protein product is CASSLGLSNQPQHF. Full variable domain (outside the CDR3, taken from reference TRBV2 and TRBJ1-5): EPEVTQTPSHQVTQMGQEVILRCVPISNHLYFYWYRQILGQKVEFLVSFYNNEISEKSEIFDDQFSVERPDGSNFTLKIRSTKLEDSAMYFCASSLGLSNQPQHFGDGTRLSIL.

In its sample, this clone was seen many times. The rearrangement uses TRBV5-4 and TRBJ2-2; tentative D call: TRBD2 (5 bases). Trimming stripped 4 bases from V and 6 bases from J, with 10 bases between. CDR3 size: 13 residues. Germline assignment: CDR1 SGHNT and CDR2 YYREEE (reference sequence). This CDR3 reads CASSPRDAGELFF. The CDR3 coding sequence is TGTGCCAGCAGCCCCCGGGATGCCGGGGAGCTGTTTTTT.

V and J are TRBV14 and TRBJ1-4; D gene uncertain. CDR1 is SGHDN, CDR2 FVKESK, per germline. The CDR3 is 12 amino acids. Deletions cut 0 bases from V and 9 bases from J, with 5 bases between. The CDR3 region has the DNA TGTGCCAGCAGCCAAGACCCAAAAAAACTGTTTTTT. As protein: CASSQDPKKLFF. Supplemented by reference TRBV14 and TRBJ1-4, the full variable domain reads EAGVTQFPSHSVIEKGQTVTLRCDPISGHDNLYWYRRVMGKEIKFLLHFVKESKQDESGMPNNRFLAERTGGTYSTLKVQPAELEDSGVYFCASSQDPKKLFFGSGTQLSVL.

The rearrangement uses TRBV13 and TRBJ2-1; D might be TRBD1 (6 bases). Between the trimmed V and J ends, which lost 6 bases and 4 bases, there was a span of 19 bases. CDR3 size: 16 residues. CDR1 PRHDT and CDR2 FYEKMQ come from the germline V gene (reference sequence). Here the CDR3 reads CASRAYWGTPYNEQFF. The CDR3 DNA reads TGTGCCAGCAGGGCCTATTGGGGGACACCATACAATGAGCAGTTCTTC. Using reference TRBV13 and TRBJ2-1 for the parts outside the CDR3, the full variable domain is AAGVIQSPRHLIKEKRETATLKCYPIPRHDTVYWYQQGPGQDPQFLISFYEKMQSDKGSIPDRFSAQQFSDYHSELNMSSLELGDSALYFCASRAYWGTPYNEQFFGPGTRLTVL.

The chain carries TRBV7-2 and TRBJ1-1; D not resolved. Trimming took 5 bases from V and 2 from J, leaving 9 bases between them. This CDR3 is built from 13 residues. Germline values: CDR1 SGHTA, CDR2 FQGNSA. The CDR3: CASSNQDNTEAFF. The CDR3 DNA sequence: TGTGCCAGCAGCAACCAAGACAACACTGAAGCTTTCTTT.

V usage is TRBV28 and J usage is TRBJ2-7; D ambiguous. V was cut by 4 bases and J by 2 bases, with 15 bases left in between. The CDR3 loop spans 15 amino acids. Germline V gives CDR1 MDHEN, CDR2 SYDVKM. CDR3 loop: CASSSRTVPTYEQYF. CDR3 in DNA: TGTGCCAGCAGTTCCCGGACGGTGCCCACCTACGAGCAGTACTTC. The full variable domain, with the rest looked up from reference TRBV28 and TRBJ2-7, is DVKVTQSSRYLVKRTGEKVFLECVQDMDHENMFWYRQDPGLGLRLIYFSYDVKMKEKGDIPEGYSVSREKKERFSLILESASTNQTSMYLCASSSRTVPTYEQYFGPGTRLTVT.

The V call is TRBV7-9, the J call TRBJ2-3, with TRBD1 as a possible D gene (5 bases). The CDR3 length is 13 residues. In germline, CDR1 is SEHNR, CDR2 FQNEAQ (reference sequence). The germline V and J ends were trimmed by 7 bases and 2 bases, with 10 bases remaining between them. The CDR3 DNA reads as TGTGCCAGCATACCAGGGCCCACAGATACGCAGTATTTT. Amino acids: CASIPGPTDTQYF.

This clone showed up just a few times. The same CDR3 can be traced to other DNA sequences in this sample. The J gene is TRBJ2-1, the V gene TRBV28; 9 bases match TRBD2. The junction had 3 bases not matched to a gene; V was cut back by 6 bases and J by 0 bases. This CDR3 is 15 amino acids long. Germline lookup yields CDR1 MDHEN and CDR2 SYDVKM. CDR3 nucleotides: TGTGCCAGCAGCCTAGCGGGGTCCTCCTACAATGAGCAGTTCTTC. Translating it yields CASSLAGSSYNEQFF.

J is TRBJ2-2 and V is TRBV19, with TRBD2 identical over 12 bases. CDR1 is LNHDA, CDR2 SQIVND, per germline (reference sequence). V trimming: 1 base; J trimming: 5 bases; junction bases outside the gene matches: 2. There are 16 residues in the CDR3. This CDR3 is CASSIASGRETGELFF. CDR3 DNA sequence: TGTGCCAGTAGTATAGCTAGCGGGAGGGAGACCGGGGAGCTGTTTTTT.

In this sample, this clone turned up many times. This chain links TRBV19 with TRBJ1-5, with D possibly matching TRBD1 (5 bases). Trimming stripped 3 bases from V and 6 bases from J, with 12 bases between. From germline, CDR1 is LNHDA and CDR2 SQIVND (reference sequence). The CDR3 sequence is 14 residues long. The CDR3 spells CASSITGLSQPQHF. As DNA, the CDR3 is TGTGCCAGTAGTATTACGGGGCTCAGTCAGCCCCAGCATTTT.

The gene calls are TRBV18 and TRBJ1-1, with D tentatively TRBD1 (5 bases). The germline V gene encodes CDR1 KGHSH and CDR2 LQKENI. Trimming took 2 bases from V and 4 from J, leaving 14 bases between them. The CDR3 is 15 amino acids. CDR3 sequence reads: CASSPSQGWGTEAFF. DNA of the CDR3: TGTGCCAGCTCACCATCCCAGGGCTGGGGCACTGAAGCTTTCTTT.

This chain connects TRBV5-6 to TRBJ2-2; no clear D gene. V lost 2 bases to trimming and J lost 8 bases, with 10 bases between them. CDR3 length: 13 residues. CDR1 and CDR2 (germline): SGHDT, YYEEEE. The CDR3 DNA is TGTGCCAGCAGCTTTTCCGATGGTGGGGAGCTGTTTTTT. Its translation is CASSFSDGGELFF.

This clone was picked up many times. The chain joins TRBV7-5 to TRBJ2-5; TRBD2, as called in the table, went unchecked against the DNA. TRBV7-5 is classified as a pseudogene. The length of the CDR3 is 21 residues. CDR3 nucleotide sequence: TGTGCCAGAAGCCCCCGGGTTCAGGGACTAGCGGGAGGAGGGGCTCAAGAGACCCAGTACTTC. The encoded protein is CARSPRVQGLAGGGAQETQYF.

The CDR3: CASSSRGTGEETQYF. CDR3 nucleotide sequence: TGTGCCAGCAGCTCTCGGGGCACAGGTGAAGAGACCCAGTACTTC. The rearrangement links TRBV11-2 to TRBJ2-5; D tentatively reads TRBD1 or TRBD2 (5 bases each). Trimming cost V 4 bases and J 3 bases, with 15 bases left between them. CDR1 is SGHAT, CDR2 FQNNGV, per germline. The CDR3 is 15 amino acids.

The chain couples TRBV9 to TRBJ2-5, with D perhaps matching TRBD2 (5 bases). The germline CDR1 and CDR2 sequences are SGDLS and YYNGEE. The CDR3 consists of 16 residues. Trimming left V 1 base short and J 5 bases short, with 18 bases between. In DNA form, the CDR3 reads TGTGCCAGCAGCGTAACCCGAAGAGGGAGCCTGGAGACCCAGTACTTC. Residues: CASSVTRRGSLETQYF.

In its sample, this clone was seen a few times. The rearrangement links TRBV9 to TRBJ2-6; 9 bases align to TRBD1. Germline V lookup: CDR1 SGDLS, CDR2 YYNGEE. The V and J ends lost 3 bases and 1 base, in that order; junction bases with no gene match: 8. CDR3 length equals 18 residues. CDR3 nucleotides: TGTGCCAGCAGCGAAGTACAGGGGGCCCGGTCTGGGGCCAACGTCCTGACTTTC. It is translated as CASSEVQGARSGANVLTF.

The chain carries TRBV27 and TRBJ1-1; perhaps TRBD1 as D (6 bases). The CDR3 covers 14 residues. Germline CDR1 is MNHEY and CDR2 is SMNVEV (reference sequence). Trimming removed 7 bases at V and 1 base at J, with 13 bases between. The CDR3 loop reads CASKSQQGNTEAFF. The CDR3, as DNA: TGTGCCAGCAAATCCCAACAGGGGAACACTGAAGCTTTCTTT.

The gene calls are TRBV7-9 and TRBJ2-7; 10 nucleotides line up with TRBD1. V shed 6 bases, J shed 2 bases, and the junction held 4 bases outside the gene matches. The length of the CDR3 is 14 residues. Germline-derived CDR1 and CDR2 are SEHNR and FQNEAQ (reference sequence). The DNA of the CDR3 is TGTGCCAGCAGTCCGGGACAGGGGCCCTACGAGCAGTACTTC. It translates to CASSPGQGPYEQYF.

The V call is TRBV5-1, the J call TRBJ2-7, with 9 bases lining up with TRBD1. After removal of 4 bases from V and 5 bases from J, the junction contained 7 bases not matched to a gene. From germline, CDR1 is SGHRS and CDR2 YFSETQ. The CDR3 has 14 residues. CDR3: CASSTGTGLHEQYF. The CDR3 DNA follows: TGCGCCAGCAGCACCGGGACAGGGCTCCACGAGCAGTACTTC.

The V call is TRBV4-1, the J call TRBJ2-5; 7 nucleotides line up with TRBD1. Gene TRBJ2-7 matches the end of the DNA better, so the J call may be wrong. CDR1 and CDR2 (germline): MGHRA, YSYEKL. This CDR3 spans 14 amino acids. The CDR3, as DNA: TGCGCCAGCAGCCAAGGGACAGGTCCCTACGAGCAGTACTTC. Translating it yields CASSQGTGPYEQYF.

The chain uses TRBV28 and TRBJ1-2, with TRBD1 matching 9 bases. The CDR3 length is 13 residues. The trim removed 6 bases at V and 6 bases at J, leaving 5 bases unmatched. The germline gives CDR1 MDHEN, CDR2 SYDVKM. The DNA of the CDR3 is TGTGCCAGCAGAACAGGGGGCGGTAATGGCTACACCTTC. Its protein is CASRTGGGNGYTF.

The chain employs TRBV12-2 and TRBJ1-3. TRBV12-2 is shown as a pseudogene. CDR3 size: 16 residues. This CDR3 is CASRSLGLPGLYTIYF. The CDR3 DNA is TGTGCAAGTCGCTCCTTAGGACTGCCCGGTTTGTACACCATATATTTT.

V usage is TRBV5-8 and J usage is TRBJ1-1; perhaps TRBD1 as D (5 bases). Trimming took off 3 bases at V and 5 bases at J, with 8 bases between the two ends. This CDR3 spans 12 amino acids. Germline CDR1 SGHTS, CDR2 YDEGEE. CDR3 sequence reads: CASSSWGTEAFF. The CDR3 DNA sequence: TGTGCCAGCAGCTCGTGGGGGACTGAAGCTTTCTTT.

The chain links TRBV6-7 to TRBJ1-3; 9 bases map to TRBD1. TRBV6-7 is an open reading frame, and its role is uncertain. This CDR3 has 16 amino acids. V lost 0 bases, J lost 4 bases, and 4 bases stayed unmatched. CDR3 in amino acids: CASSYSGTGSGNTIYF. For the CDR3, the DNA is TGTGCCAGCAGTTACTCTGGGACAGGGTCAGGAAACACCATATATTTT.

This chain uses TRBV30 with TRBJ2-1; tentatively, D is TRBD1 or TRBD2 (5 bases each). V was trimmed by 0 bases and J by 8 bases, leaving 5 bases between them. The CDR3 has 11 residues. The germline V gene has CDR1 GTSNPN and CDR2 SVGIG (reference sequence). The CDR3 spells CAWSVGDEQFF. DNA of the CDR3: TGTGCCTGGAGTGTGGGGGATGAGCAGTTCTTC. Full variable domain (remainder filled in from reference TRBV30 and TRBJ2-1): SQTIHQWPATLVQPVGSPLSLECTVEGTSNPNLYWYRQAAGRGLQLLFYSVGIGQISSEVPQNLSASRPQDRQFILSSKKLLLSDSGFYLCAWSVGDEQFFGPGTRLTVL.